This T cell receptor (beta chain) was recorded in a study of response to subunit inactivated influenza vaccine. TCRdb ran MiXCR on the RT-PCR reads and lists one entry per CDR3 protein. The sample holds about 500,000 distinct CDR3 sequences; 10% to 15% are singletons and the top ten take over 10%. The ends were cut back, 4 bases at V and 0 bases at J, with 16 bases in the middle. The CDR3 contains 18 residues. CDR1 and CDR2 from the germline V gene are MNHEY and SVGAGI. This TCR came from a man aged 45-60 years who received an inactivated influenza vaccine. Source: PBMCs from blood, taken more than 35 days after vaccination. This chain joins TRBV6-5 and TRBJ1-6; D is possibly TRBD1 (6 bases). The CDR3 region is CASSLGQRLSSYNSPLHF. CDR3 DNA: TGTGCCAGCAGTTTAGGACAGCGGTTGAGCTCCTATAATTCACCCCTCCACTTT.